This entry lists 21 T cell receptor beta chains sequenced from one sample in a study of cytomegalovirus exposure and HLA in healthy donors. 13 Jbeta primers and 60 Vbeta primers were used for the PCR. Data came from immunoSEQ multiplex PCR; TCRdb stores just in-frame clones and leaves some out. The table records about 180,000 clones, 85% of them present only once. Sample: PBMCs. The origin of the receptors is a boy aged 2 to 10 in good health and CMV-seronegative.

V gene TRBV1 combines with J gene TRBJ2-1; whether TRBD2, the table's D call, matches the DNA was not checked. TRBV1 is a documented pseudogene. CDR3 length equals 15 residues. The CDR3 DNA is TGCACCAGCAGCCAGAGCGATTTGAGGGACAATGAGCAGTTCTTC. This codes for CTSSQSDLRDNEQFF.

The CDR3 reads CAWSVANNEQFF. The CDR3 DNA reads as TGTGCCTGGAGTGTAGCAAACAATGAGCAGTTCTTC. The rearrangement uses TRBV30 and TRBJ2-1; D is undetermined. Germline CDR1 reads GTSNPN; CDR2 reads SVGIG (reference sequence). The CDR3 has 12 amino acids. Deletions cut 0 bases from V and 5 bases from J, with 5 bases between.

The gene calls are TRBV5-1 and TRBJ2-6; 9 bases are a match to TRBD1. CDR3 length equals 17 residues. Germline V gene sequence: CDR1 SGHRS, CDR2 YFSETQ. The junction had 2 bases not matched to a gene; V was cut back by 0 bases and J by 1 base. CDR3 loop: CASSLGQGGSGANVLTF. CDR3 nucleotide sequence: TGCGCCAGCAGCTTGGGACAGGGGGGATCTGGGGCCAACGTCCTGACTTTC.

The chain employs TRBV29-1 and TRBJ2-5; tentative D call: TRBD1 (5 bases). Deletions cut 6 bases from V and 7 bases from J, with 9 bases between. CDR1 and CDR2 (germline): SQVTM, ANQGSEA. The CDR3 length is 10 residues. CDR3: CSVITGTQYF. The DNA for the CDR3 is TGCAGCGTGATAACAGGGACCCAGTACTTC.

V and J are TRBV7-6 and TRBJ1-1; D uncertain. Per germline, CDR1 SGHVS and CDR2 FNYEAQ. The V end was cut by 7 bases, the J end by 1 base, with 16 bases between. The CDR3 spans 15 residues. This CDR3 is CASTRVSPPNTEAFF. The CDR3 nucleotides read TGTGCCAGCACCCGGGTATCACCTCCGAACACTGAAGCTTTCTTT.

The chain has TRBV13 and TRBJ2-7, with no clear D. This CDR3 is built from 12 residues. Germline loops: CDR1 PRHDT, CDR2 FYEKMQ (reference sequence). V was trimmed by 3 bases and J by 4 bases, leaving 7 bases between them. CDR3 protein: CASSFRQYEQYV. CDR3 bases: TGTGCCAGCAGCTTCAGACAATACGAGCAGTACGTC.

The CDR3 DNA is TGTGCCAGTAGTTACGGGGGGATCGGGGAGCTGTTTTTT. Amino acids: CASSYGGIGELFF. This chain links TRBV19 with TRBJ2-2, with 7 bases that match TRBD2. With V trimmed by 5 bases and J by 7 bases, 4 bases remained unmatched. Germline V CDR1 and CDR2: LNHDA, SQIVND (reference sequence). This CDR3 region has 13 residues.

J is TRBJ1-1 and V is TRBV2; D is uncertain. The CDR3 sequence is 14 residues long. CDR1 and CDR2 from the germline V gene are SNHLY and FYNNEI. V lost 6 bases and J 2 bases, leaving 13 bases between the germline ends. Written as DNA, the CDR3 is TGTGCCAGCAGACGAAGGAACAGAAACACTGAAGCTTTCTTT. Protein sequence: CASRRRNRNTEAFF.

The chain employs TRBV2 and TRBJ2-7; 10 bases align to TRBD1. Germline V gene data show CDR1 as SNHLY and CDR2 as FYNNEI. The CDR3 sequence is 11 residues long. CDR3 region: CASSRTGGTNV. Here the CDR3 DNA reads TGTGCCAGCAGCCGGACAGGGGGGACCAACGTC.

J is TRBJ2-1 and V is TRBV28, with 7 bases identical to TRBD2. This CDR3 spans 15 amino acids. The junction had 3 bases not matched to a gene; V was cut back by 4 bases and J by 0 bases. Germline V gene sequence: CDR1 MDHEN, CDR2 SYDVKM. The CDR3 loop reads CASSSRTSSYNEQFF. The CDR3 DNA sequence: TGTGCCAGCAGTTCACGGACTAGCTCCTACAATGAGCAGTTCTTC.

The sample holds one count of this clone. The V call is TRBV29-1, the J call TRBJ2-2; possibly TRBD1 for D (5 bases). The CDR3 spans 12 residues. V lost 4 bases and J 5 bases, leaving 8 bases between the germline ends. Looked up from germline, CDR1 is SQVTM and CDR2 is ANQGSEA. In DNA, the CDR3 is TGCAGCGTTGCAGCAGGGACCGGGGAGCTGTTTTTT. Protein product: CSVAAGTGELFF.

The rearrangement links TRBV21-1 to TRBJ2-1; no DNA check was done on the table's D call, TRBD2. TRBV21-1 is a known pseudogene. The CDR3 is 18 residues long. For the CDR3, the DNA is TGTGCCAGCAGCAAAGTGGCTAGCGGGCAGAGCTCCTACAATGAGCAGTTCTTC. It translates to CASSKVASGQSSYNEQFF.

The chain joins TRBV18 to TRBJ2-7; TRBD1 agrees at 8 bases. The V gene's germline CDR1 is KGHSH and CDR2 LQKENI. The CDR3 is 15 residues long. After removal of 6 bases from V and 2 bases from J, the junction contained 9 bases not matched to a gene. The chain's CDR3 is CASSTKTGVTYEQYF. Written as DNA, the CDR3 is TGTGCCAGCTCGACGAAGACAGGGGTGACCTACGAGCAGTACTTC.

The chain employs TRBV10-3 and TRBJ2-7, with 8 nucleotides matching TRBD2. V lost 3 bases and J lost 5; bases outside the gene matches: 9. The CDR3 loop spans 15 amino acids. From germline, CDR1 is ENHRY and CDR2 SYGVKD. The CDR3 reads CAISDLREGPNEQYF. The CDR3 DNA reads TGTGCCATCAGTGACTTACGGGAGGGGCCGAACGAGCAGTACTTC.

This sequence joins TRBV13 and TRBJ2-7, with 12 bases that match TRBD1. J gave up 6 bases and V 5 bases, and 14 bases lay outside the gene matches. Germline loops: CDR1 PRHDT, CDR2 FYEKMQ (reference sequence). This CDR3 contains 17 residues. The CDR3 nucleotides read TGTGCCAGCAGCCTGGGGCGGGACAGGGGGCCCTACGCCGAGCAGTACGTC. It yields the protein CASSLGRDRGPYAEQYV.

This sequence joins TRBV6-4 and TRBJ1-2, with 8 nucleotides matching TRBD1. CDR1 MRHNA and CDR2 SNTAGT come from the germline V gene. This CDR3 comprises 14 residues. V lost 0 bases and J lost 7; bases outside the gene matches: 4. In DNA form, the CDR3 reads TGTGCCAGCAGTGACTCGACAGGGGCGGGTGGCTACACCTTC. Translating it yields CASSDSTGAGGYTF.

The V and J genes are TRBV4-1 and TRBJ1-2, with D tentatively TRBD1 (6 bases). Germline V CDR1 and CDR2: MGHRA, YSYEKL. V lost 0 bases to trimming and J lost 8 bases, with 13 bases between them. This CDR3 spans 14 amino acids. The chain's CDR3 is CASSQDQGMGGYTF. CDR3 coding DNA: TGCGCCAGCAGCCAAGATCAGGGGATGGGGGGCTACACCTTC.

CDR3 nucleotides: TGTGCCAGCAGCTTAGCGCTTTCAAACGCGCCAGAGACCCAGTACTTC. Translating it yields CASSLALSNAPETQYF. The V call is TRBV7-9, the J call TRBJ2-5, with D unresolved. Germline V gene lookup returns CDR1 SEHNR and CDR2 FQNEAQ (reference sequence). Trimming removed 0 bases from V and 4 bases from J, with 15 bases in between. The CDR3 is 16 residues long. Supplemented by reference TRBV7-9 and TRBJ2-5, the full variable domain reads DTGVSQNPRHKITKRGQNVTFRCDPISEHNRLYWYRQTLGQGPEFLTYFQNEAQLEKSRLLSDRFSAERPKGSFSTLEIQRTEQGDSAMYLCASSLALSNAPETQYFGPGTRLLVL.

CDR3 sequence reads: CASSLRQGARNEQYF. The DNA for the CDR3 is TGTGCCAGCAGCTTACGGCAGGGGGCGCGAAACGAGCAGTACTTC. The rearrangement uses TRBV7-9 and TRBJ2-7; TRBD1 agrees at 8 bases. The germline V gene encodes CDR1 SEHNR and CDR2 FQNEAQ (reference sequence). The CDR3 runs to 15 residues. V trimming: 2 bases; J trimming: 5 bases; junction bases outside the gene matches: 8.

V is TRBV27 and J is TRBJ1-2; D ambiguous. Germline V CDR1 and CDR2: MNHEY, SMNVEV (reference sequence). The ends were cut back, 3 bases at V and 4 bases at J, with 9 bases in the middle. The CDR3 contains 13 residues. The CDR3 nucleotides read TGTGCCAGCAGTTTCTCAGACTCCTATGGCTACACCTTC. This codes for CASSFSDSYGYTF.

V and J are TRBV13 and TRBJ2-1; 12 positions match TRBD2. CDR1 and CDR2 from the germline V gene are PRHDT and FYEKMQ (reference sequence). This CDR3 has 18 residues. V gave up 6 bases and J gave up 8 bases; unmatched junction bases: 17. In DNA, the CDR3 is TGTGCCAGCAGTTATCCCCGGGCTAGCGGGGGGGGTGTGGATGAGCAGTTCTTC. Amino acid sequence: CASSYPRASGGGVDEQFF.